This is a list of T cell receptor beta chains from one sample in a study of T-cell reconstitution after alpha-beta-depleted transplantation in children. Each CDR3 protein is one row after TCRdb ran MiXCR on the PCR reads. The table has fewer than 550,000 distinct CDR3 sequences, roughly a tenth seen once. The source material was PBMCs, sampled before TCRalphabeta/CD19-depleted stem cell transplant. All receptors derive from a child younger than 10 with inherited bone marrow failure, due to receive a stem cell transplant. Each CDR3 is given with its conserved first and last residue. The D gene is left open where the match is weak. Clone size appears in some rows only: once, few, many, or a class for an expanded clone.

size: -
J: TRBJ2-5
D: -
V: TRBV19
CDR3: CATRQGPEETQYF
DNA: TGTGCCACAAGGCAGGGGCCAGAGGAGACCCAGTACTTC

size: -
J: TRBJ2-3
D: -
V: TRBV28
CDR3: CASSLSSWDTQYF
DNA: TGTGCCAGCAGTTTATCCAGTTGGGATACGCAGTATTTT

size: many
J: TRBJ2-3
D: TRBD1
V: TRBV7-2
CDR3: CASSSRTGVADTQYF
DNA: TGTGCCAGCAGCTCGCGGACAGGGGTGGCAGATACGCAGTATTTT

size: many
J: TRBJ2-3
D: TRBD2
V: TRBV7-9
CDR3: CASSFSREYEDTQYF
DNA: TGTGCCAGCAGCTTTTCGCGGGAGTATGAAGATACGCAGTATTTT

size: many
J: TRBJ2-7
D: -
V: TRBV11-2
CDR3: CASSPSGVADSYEQYF
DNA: TGTGCCAGCAGCCCATCCGGGGTAGCGGATTCCTACGAGCAGTACTTC

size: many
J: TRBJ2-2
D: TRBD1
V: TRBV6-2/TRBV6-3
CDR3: CASRPGTDRMNTGELFF
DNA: TGTGCCAGCAGACCGGGGACGGACAGGATGAACACCGGGGAGCTGTTTTTT

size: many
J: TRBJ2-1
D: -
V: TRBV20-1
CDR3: CSAADGSSYNEQFF
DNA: TGCAGTGCCGCCGACGGGAGCTCCTACAATGAGCAGTTCTTC

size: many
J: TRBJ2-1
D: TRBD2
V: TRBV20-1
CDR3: CSARDSGRANEQFF
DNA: TGCAGTGCTAGAGATAGCGGGAGGGCCAATGAGCAGTTCTTC

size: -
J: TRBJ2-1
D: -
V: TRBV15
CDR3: CATSTRDTYNEQFF
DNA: TGTGCCACCAGCACCCGGGACACCTACAATGAGCAGTTCTTC

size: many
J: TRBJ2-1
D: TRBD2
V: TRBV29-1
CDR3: CSATLAGPLDEQFF
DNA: TGCAGCGCCACACTAGCGGGACCGCTCGATGAGCAGTTCTTC

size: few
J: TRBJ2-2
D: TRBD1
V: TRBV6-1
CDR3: CASSPTFYRGQAGELFF
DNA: TGTGCCAGCAGTCCTACCTTTTACAGGGGGCAAGCCGGGGAGCTGTTTTTT

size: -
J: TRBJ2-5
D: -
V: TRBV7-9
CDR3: CASSRPHPTQYF
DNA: TGTGCCAGCAGCCGACCCCACCCGACCCAGTACTTC

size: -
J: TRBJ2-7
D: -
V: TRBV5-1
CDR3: CASSPGGGETREQYF
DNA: TGCGCCAGCAGCCCTGGGGGGGGCGAAACAAGGGAGCAGTACTTC

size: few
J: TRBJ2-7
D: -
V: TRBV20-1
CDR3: CSARDWGAEQYF
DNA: TGCAGTGCTAGAGATTGGGGAGCCGAGCAGTACTTC

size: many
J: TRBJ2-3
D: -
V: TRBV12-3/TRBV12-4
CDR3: CASSFSEFTDTQYF
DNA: TGTGCCAGCAGTTTTAGTGAGTTCACAGATACGCAGTATTTT

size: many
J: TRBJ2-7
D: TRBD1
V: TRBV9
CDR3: CASSVGTGLDEQYF
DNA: TGTGCCAGCAGCGTAGGGACAGGGTTGGACGAGCAGTACTTC

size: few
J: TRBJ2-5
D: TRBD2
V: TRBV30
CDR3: CARGDGRDQETQYF
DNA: TGTGCCCGGGGCGATGGGAGGGACCAAGAGACCCAGTACTTC

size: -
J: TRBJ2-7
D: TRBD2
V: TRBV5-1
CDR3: CASSSRPYTSSSGRIEEQYF
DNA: TGCGCCAGCAGCTCGCGCCCCTATACCTCATCTAGCGGGAGGATAGAGGAGCAGTACTTC

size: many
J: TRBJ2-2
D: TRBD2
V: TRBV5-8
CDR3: CASSQTSGRGTGELFF
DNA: TGTGCCAGCAGCCAGACTAGCGGGAGAGGGACCGGGGAGCTGTTTTTT

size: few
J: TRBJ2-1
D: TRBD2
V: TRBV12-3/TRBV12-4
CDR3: CASSSPTGTSGRDEQFF
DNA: TGTGCCAGCAGTTCCCCGACCGGGACTAGCGGGAGAGATGAGCAGTTCTTC

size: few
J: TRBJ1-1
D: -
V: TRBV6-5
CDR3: CASSYSSRFTEAFF
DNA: TGTGCCAGCAGTTACTCGAGCAGATTCACTGAAGCTTTCTTT

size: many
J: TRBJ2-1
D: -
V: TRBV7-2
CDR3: CASRPPGVFYNEQFF
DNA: TGTGCCAGCAGACCTCCGGGGGTATTCTACAATGAGCAGTTCTTC

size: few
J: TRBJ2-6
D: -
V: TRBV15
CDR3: CATSSVTGPSGANVLTF
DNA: TGTGCCACCAGCAGCGTAACAGGGCCCTCTGGGGCCAACGTCCTGACTTTC

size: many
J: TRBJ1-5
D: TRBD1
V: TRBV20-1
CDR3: CSARTGSGPQHF
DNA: TGCAGTGCTAGGACAGGGTCGGGGCCCCAGCATTTT

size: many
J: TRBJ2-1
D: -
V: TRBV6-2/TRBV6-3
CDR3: CASSYHTEVLYNEQFF
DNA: TGTGCCAGCAGTTACCACACAGAAGTCCTCTACAATGAGCAGTTCTTC

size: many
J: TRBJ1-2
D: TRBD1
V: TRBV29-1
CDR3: CSVDGQGYGYTF
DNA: TGCAGCGTTGACGGACAGGGCTATGGCTACACCTTC

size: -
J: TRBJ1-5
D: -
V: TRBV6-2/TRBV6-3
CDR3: CASSPHDSNQPQHF
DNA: TGTGCCAGCAGTCCCCATGATAGCAATCAGCCCCAGCATTTT

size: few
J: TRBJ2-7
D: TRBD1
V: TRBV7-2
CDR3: CASSLVPGTGSYEQCF
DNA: TGTGCCAGCAGCTTAGTGCCCGGGACAGGGTCCTACGAGCAGTGCTTC

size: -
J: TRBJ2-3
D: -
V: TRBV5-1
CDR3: CASSLVGSGDTQYF
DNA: TGCGCCAGCAGCTTGGTAGGGTCTGGAGATACGCAGTATTTT

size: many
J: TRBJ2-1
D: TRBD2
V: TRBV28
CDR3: CASSFIAGGRWEQFF
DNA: TGTGCCAGCAGTTTTATAGCGGGAGGCCGATGGGAGCAGTTCTTC

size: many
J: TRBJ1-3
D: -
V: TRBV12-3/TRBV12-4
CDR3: CASSLAWVGSGNTIYF
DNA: TGTGCCAGCAGTTTAGCGTGGGTGGGCTCTGGAAACACCATATATTTT

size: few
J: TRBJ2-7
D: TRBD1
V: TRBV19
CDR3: CASSIGQGLSYEQYF
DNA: TGTGCCAGTAGTATTGGACAGGGTTTATCCTACGAGCAGTACTTC

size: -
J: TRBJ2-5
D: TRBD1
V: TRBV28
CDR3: CASSSTGGSRETQYF
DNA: TGTGCCAGCAGTTCCACAGGGGGCTCGAGGGAGACCCAGTACTTC

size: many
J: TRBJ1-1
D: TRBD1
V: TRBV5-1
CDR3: CASSFQGGMNTEAFF
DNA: TGCGCCAGCAGCTTCCAGGGGGGCATGAACACTGAAGCTTTCTTT